This T cell receptor (beta chain) emerged from a study of vaccination and CD4 T cells after COVID-19. Treatment defined: approximately 9-day PBMC culture with coronavirus spike peptide pools or control peptides (ViraFEST assay). An Oncomine TCR Beta short-read assay was used to sequence the DNA from cultured CD4+ T cells. After culture, CD4+ T cells served as the source for genomic DNA extraction. TCRdb re-derived calls from the PCR reads in MiXCR, one entry per CDR3 protein. The sample carries approximately 12,000 distinct CDR3 sequences, 45% to 50% recorded once. Turning to this clonotype: Its specificity is unknown.

This receptor was obtained from a human donor who had recovered from COVID-19. Input material: CD4+ T cells from blood, cultured in vitro.

The CDR3 region has the DNA TGTGCCAGCAGAGGGACGGTTAACTATGGCTACACCTTC. This translates into CASRGTVNYGYTF. The chain is built from TRBV2 and TRBJ1-2, with D perhaps TRBD1 (5 bases). Germline CDR1 is SNHLY and CDR2 is FYNNEI. The CDR3 is 13 residues long. V lost 6 bases to trimming and J lost 1 base, with 9 bases between them.